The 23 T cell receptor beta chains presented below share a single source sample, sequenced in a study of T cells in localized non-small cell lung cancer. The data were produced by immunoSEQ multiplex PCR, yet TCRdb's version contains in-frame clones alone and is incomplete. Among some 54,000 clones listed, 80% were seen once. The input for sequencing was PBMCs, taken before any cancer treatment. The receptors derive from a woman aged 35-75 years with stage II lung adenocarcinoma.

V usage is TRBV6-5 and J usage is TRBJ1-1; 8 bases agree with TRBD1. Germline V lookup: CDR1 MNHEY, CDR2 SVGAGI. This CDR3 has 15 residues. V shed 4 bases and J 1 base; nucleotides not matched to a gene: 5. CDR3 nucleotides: TGTGCCAGCAGTTCCAGACAGGGGAGGAACACTGAAGCTTTCTTT. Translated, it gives CASSSRQGRNTEAFF.

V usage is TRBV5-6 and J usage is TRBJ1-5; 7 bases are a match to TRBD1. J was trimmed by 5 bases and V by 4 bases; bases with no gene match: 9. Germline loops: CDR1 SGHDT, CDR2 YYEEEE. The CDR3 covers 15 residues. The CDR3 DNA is TGTGCCAGCAGCAACTCGGACAGGATCGATCAGCCCCAGCATTTT. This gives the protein CASSNSDRIDQPQHF.

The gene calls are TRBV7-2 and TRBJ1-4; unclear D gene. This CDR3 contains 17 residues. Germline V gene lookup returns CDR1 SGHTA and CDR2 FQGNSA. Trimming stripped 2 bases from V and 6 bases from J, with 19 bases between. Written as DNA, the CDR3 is TGTGCCAGCAGCTTACTTGGGAGGACTGGTCAAGATGAAAAACTGTTTTTT. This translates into CASSLLGRTGQDEKLFF.

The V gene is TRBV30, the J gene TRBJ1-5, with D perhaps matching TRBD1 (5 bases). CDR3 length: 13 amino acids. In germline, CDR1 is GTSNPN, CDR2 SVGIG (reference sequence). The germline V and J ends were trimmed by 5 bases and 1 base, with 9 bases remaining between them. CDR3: CAWGGGSNQPQHF. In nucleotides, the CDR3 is TGTGCCTGGGGCGGGGGGAGCAATCAGCCCCAGCATTTT.

The CDR3 sequence is CAISVIGDAEQYF. DNA for the CDR3: TGTGCCATCAGTGTTATAGGGGACGCCGAGCAGTACTTC. The chain uses TRBV10-3 and TRBJ2-7; D possibly uses TRBD1 or TRBD2 (5 bases each). CDR3 length: 13 amino acids. Germline assignment: CDR1 ENHRY and CDR2 SYGVKD. The ends were cut back, 4 bases at V and 6 bases at J, with 13 bases in the middle.

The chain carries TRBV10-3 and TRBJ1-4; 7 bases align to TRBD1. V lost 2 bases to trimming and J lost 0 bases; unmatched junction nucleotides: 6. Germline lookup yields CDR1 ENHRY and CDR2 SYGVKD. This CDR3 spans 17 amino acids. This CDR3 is CAISEGDRKATNEKLFF. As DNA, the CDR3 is TGTGCCATCAGTGAGGGGGACAGAAAGGCAACTAATGAAAAACTGTTTTTT.

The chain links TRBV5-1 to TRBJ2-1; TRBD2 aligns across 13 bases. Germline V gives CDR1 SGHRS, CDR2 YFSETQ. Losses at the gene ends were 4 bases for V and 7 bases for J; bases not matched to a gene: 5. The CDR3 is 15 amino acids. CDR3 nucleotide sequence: TGCGCCAGCAGCCCCGGGACTAGCGGGAATAATGAGCAGTTCTTC. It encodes CASSPGTSGNNEQFF.

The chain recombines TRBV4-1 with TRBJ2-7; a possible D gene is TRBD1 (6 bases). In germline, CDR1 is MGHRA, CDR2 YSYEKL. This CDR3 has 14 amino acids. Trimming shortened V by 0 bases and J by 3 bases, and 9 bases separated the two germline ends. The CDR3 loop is CASSQDAGDYEQYF. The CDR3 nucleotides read TGCGCCAGCAGCCAAGATGCAGGGGACTACGAGCAGTACTTC.

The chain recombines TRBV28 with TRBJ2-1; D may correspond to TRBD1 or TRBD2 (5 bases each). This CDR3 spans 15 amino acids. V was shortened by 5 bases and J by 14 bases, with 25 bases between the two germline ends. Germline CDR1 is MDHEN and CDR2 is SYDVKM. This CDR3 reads CASSPSGTVHEGEFF. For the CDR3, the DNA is TGTGCCAGCAGTCCCTCCGGGACGGTACATGAAGGGGAGTTCTTC.

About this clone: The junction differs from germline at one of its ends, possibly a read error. CDR3 coding DNA: TGTGCCAGTAGTATTGGGATAACTAGTGAAAAACTGTTTTTT. Its translation is CASSIGITSEKLFF. This chain links TRBV19 with TRBJ1-4; D uncertain. Germline V gene sequence: CDR1 LNHDA, CDR2 SQIVND (reference sequence). The CDR3 runs to 14 residues.

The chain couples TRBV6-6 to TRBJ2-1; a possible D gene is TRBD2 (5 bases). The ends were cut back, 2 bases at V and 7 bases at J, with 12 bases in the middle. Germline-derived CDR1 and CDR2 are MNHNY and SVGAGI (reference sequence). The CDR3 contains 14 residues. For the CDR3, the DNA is TGTGCCAGCAGTTACGAGGTTTCGGGGAATGAGCAGTTCTTC. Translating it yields CASSYEVSGNEQFF.

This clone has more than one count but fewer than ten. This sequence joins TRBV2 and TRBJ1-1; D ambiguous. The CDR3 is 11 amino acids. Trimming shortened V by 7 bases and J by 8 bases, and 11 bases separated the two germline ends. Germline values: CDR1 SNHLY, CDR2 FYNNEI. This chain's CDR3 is CASTESNEAFF. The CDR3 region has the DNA TGTGCCAGCACAGAGTCGAACGAAGCTTTCTTT.

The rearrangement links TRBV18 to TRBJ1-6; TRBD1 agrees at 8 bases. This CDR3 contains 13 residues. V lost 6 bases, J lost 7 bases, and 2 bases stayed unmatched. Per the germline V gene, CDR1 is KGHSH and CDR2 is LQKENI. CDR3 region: CASSDRENSPLHF. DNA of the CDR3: TGTGCCAGCTCGGACAGGGAAAATTCACCCCTCCACTTT.

This chain's CDR3 is CAWFGDGETQYF. CDR3 coding DNA: TGTGCCTGGTTCGGAGACGGAGAGACCCAGTACTTC. The chain combines TRBV30 with TRBJ2-5, with D unclear. CDR3 length equals 12 residues. V gave up 5 bases and J gave up 4 bases, with 11 bases separating them. Germline CDR1 GTSNPN, CDR2 SVGIG (reference sequence).

Written as DNA, the CDR3 is TGTGCCAGCAGCGACCGGGACACTCGCCGAGGGGGTGGCTACACCTTC. Encoded protein: CASSDRDTRRGGGYTF. The chain combines TRBV11-1 with TRBJ1-2; tentative D call: TRBD1 (6 bases). Looked up from germline, CDR1 is SGHAT and CDR2 is FQDESV (reference sequence). Trimming cost V 5 bases and J 7 bases, with 23 bases left between them. The CDR3 length is 16 residues.

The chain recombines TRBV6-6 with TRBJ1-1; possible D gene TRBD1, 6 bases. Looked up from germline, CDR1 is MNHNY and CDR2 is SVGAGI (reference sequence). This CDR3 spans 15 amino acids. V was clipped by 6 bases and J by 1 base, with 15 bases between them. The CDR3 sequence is CASRNLQGRNTEAFF. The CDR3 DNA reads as TGTGCCAGCAGGAACTTACAGGGTAGGAACACTGAAGCTTTCTTT.

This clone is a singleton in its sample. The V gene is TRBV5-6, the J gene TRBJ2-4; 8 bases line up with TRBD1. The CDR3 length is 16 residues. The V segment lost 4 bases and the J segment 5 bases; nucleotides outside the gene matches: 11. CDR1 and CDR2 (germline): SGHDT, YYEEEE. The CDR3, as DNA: TGTGCCAGCAGCAGAGCAGGGGGCGCCGGCGAAAACATTCAGTACTTC. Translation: CASSRAGGAGENIQYF.

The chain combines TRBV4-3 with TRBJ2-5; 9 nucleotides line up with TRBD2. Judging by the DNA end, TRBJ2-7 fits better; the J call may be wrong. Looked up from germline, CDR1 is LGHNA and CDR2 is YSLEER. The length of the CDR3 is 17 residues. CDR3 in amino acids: CASSPSSDLAGFYEQYF. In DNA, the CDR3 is TGCGCCAGCAGCCCGTCGTCGGATCTAGCGGGGTTCTACGAGCAGTACTTC.

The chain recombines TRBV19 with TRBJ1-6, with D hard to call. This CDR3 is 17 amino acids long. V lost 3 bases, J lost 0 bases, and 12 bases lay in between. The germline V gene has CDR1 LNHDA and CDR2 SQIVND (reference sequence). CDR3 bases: TGTGCCAGTAGTATGGGTCGGATGAACTCCTATAATTCACCCCTCCACTTT. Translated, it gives CASSMGRMNSYNSPLHF.

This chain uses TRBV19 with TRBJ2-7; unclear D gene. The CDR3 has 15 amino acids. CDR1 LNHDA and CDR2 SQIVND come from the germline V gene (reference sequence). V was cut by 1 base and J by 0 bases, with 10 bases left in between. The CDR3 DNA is TGTGCCAGTAGTATAGGGGCGGTTCGCTCCTACGAGCAGTACTTC. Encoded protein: CASSIGAVRSYEQYF.

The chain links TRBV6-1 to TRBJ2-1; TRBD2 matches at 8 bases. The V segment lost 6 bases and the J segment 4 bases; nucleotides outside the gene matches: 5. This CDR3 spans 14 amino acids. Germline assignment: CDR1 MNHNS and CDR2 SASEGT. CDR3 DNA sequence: TGTGCCAGCAGGCGGGGGGACCTTTACAATGAGCAGTTCTTC. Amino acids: CASRRGDLYNEQFF.

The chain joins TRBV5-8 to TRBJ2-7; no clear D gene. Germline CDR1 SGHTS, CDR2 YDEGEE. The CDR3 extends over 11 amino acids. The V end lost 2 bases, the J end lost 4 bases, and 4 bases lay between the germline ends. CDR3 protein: CASSFLYEQYF. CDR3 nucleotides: TGTGCCAGCAGCTTCCTTTACGAGCAGTACTTC.

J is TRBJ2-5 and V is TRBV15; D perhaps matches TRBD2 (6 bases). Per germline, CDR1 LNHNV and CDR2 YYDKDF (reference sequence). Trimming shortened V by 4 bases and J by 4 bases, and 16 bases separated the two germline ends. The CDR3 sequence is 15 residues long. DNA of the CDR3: TGTGCCACCAGCACCGGGAGAGGGGTCGGAGAGACCCAGTACTTC. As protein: CATSTGRGVGETQYF.